These 10 T cell receptor beta chains share one sample of origin, sequenced in a study of PD-1 blockade in classical Hodgkin lymphoma. Time point reported: newly diagnosed, previously untreated cHL patient sample. Method: immunoSEQ multiplex PCR; TCRdb's copy keeps in-frame clones and lacks some. The sample lists roughly 70,000 clones; over 90% were seen once. The sequencing sample was made of peripheral blood mononuclear cells (PBMCs). The receptors stem from a human donor with classical Hodgkin lymphoma.

V usage is TRBV28 and J usage is TRBJ2-2; 10 bases agree with TRBD2. CDR1 MDHEN and CDR2 SYDVKM come from the germline V gene. Trimming cost V 6 bases and J 0 bases; bases outside gene matches: 13. CDR3 size: 19 residues. This chain's CDR3 is CASRGASGGSQANTGELFF. Written as DNA, the CDR3 is TGTGCCAGCAGAGGAGCTAGCGGGGGATCCCAAGCGAACACCGGGGAGCTGTTTTTT. Using reference TRBV28 and TRBJ2-2 for the parts outside the CDR3, the full variable domain is DVKVTQSSRYLVKRTGEKVFLECVQDMDHENMFWYRQDPGLGLRLIYFSYDVKMKEKGDIPEGYSVSREKKERFSLILESASTNQTSMYLCASRGASGGSQANTGELFFGEGSRLTVL.

This chain uses TRBV9 with TRBJ1-3; D gene uncertain. Germline-derived CDR1 and CDR2 are SGDLS and YYNGEE. The CDR3 runs 18 residues. V lost 0 bases and J lost 0, with 16 bases in between. The CDR3 nucleotides are TGTGCCAGCAGCGTAGGAAAATTCTGGAAAGGCTCTGGAAACACCATATATTTT. It encodes CASSVGKFWKGSGNTIYF. The complete variable domain, with remaining parts taken from reference TRBV9 and TRBJ1-3, reads DSGVTQTPKHLITATGQRVTLRCSPRSGDLSVYWYQQSLDQGLQFLIQYYNGEERAKGNILERFSAQQFPDLHSELNLSSLELGDSALYFCASSVGKFWKGSGNTIYFGEGSWLTVV.

The V gene is TRBV25-1, the J gene TRBJ1-1; D might be TRBD1 (5 bases). The CDR3 consists of 16 residues. CDR1 and CDR2 (germline): MGHDK, SYGVNS. The germline V and J ends were trimmed by 1 base and 4 bases, with 16 bases remaining between them. The CDR3 loop is CASSELRGQDGTEAFF. The CDR3 DNA reads as TGTGCCAGCAGTGAATTAAGGGGCCAAGACGGCACTGAAGCTTTCTTT.

The chain carries TRBV18 and TRBJ1-5; the D is unclear. The length of the CDR3 is 15 residues. Germline lookup yields CDR1 KGHSH and CDR2 LQKENI. V shed 2 bases and J shed 0 bases, with 8 bases lying between them. The DNA for the CDR3 is TGTGCCAGCTCACCAGGGTTCAATAGCAATCAGCCCCAGCATTTT. It specifies CASSPGFNSNQPQHF.

The rearrangement joins TRBV30 to TRBJ1-5; D might be TRBD1 (5 bases). Germline values: CDR1 GTSNPN, CDR2 SVGIG (reference sequence). The germline V and J ends were trimmed by 2 bases and 4 bases, with 12 bases remaining between them. This CDR3 comprises 14 residues. DNA for the CDR3: TGTGCCTGGAGTTATACAGGTGATAATCAGCCCCAGCATTTT. Its translation is CAWSYTGDNQPQHF.

The chain employs TRBV15 and TRBJ2-1; D ambiguous. CDR1 and CDR2 (germline): LNHNV, YYDKDF (reference sequence). Trimming removed 1 base from V and 7 bases from J, with 11 bases in between. There are 14 residues in the CDR3. CDR3 bases: TGTGCCACCAGCAGAGGTCCGGAGCCTAATGAGCAGTTCTTC. Amino acids: CATSRGPEPNEQFF.

The gene calls are TRBV5-4 and TRBJ2-7; 7 nucleotides align to TRBD1. Germline CDR1 is SGHNT and CDR2 is YYREEE (reference sequence). The J segment lost 6 bases and the V segment lost 4 bases, leaving 10 bases of the junction unmatched. The CDR3 contains 14 residues. In DNA, the CDR3 is TGTGCCAGCAGCCGGGACAGCACCTTAGGCGAGCAGTACTTC. Translation: CASSRDSTLGEQYF.

V is TRBV10-3 and J is TRBJ1-2, with TRBD1 matching 8 bases. CDR1 and CDR2 from the germline V gene are ENHRY and SYGVKD. The CDR3 covers 12 residues. V lost 6 bases, J lost 6 bases, and 3 bases stayed unmatched. The chain's CDR3 is CAIRDREHGYTF. The DNA for the CDR3 is TGTGCCATCAGGGACAGGGAACATGGCTACACCTTC.

The chain uses TRBV9 and TRBJ2-5; no clear D. CDR1 is SGDLS and CDR2 is YYNGEE in the germline V gene. This CDR3 region has 15 residues. V was pared by 0 bases and J by 3 bases, with 12 bases between. CDR3 sequence reads: CASSVGGADEETQYF. CDR3 bases: TGTGCCAGCAGCGTAGGCGGCGCGGATGAAGAGACCCAGTACTTC.

V gene TRBV19 combines with J gene TRBJ1-6, with D tentatively TRBD1 (5 bases). Germline assignment: CDR1 LNHDA and CDR2 SQIVND (reference sequence). This CDR3 contains 14 residues. The V end was cut by 3 bases, the J end by 5 bases, with 8 bases between. The CDR3 coding sequence is TGTGCCAGTAGTATTTCAGGGAATAATTCACCCCTCCACTTT. It translates to CASSISGNNSPLHF.